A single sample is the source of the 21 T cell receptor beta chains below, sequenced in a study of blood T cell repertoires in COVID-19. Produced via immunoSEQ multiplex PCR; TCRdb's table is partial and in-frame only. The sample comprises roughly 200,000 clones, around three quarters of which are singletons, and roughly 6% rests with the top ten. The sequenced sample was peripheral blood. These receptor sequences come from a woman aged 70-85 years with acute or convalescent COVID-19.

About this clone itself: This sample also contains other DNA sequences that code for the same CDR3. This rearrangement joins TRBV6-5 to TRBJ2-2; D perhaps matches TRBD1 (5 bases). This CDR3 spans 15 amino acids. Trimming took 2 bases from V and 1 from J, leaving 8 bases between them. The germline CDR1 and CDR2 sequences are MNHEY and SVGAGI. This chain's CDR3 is CASSYRGQNTGELFF. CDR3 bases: TGTGCCAGCAGTTACCGTGGACAGAACACCGGGGAGCTGTTTTTT.

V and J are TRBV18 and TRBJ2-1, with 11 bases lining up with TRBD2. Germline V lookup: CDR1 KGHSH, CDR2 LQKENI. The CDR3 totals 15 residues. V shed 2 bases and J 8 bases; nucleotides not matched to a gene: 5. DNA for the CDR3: TGTGCCAGCTCACCAGGGGCTAGCGGGAGGTATGAGCAGTTCTTC. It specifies CASSPGASGRYEQFF.

CDR3 loop: CASSPPGGGMVEQYF. CDR3 nucleotide sequence: TGTGCCAGCAGCCCACCCGGCGGCGGGATGGTCGAGCAGTACTTC. The chain carries TRBV7-9 and TRBJ2-7; D is perhaps TRBD2 (6 bases). The CDR3 has 15 amino acids. CDR1 SEHNR and CDR2 FQNEAQ come from the germline V gene (reference sequence). Trimming stripped 5 bases from V and 6 bases from J, with 20 bases between.

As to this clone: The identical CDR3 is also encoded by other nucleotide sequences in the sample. CDR3 in amino acids: CASSRGGTEAFF. In DNA, the CDR3 is TGTGCCAGTAGTAGGGGGGGAACTGAAGCTTTCTTT. The V call is TRBV19, the J call TRBJ1-1, with D possibly being TRBD1 (5 bases). Germline V gives CDR1 LNHDA, CDR2 SQIVND (reference sequence). The CDR3 runs 12 residues. V dropped 4 bases and J dropped 5 bases, with 8 bases sitting between them.

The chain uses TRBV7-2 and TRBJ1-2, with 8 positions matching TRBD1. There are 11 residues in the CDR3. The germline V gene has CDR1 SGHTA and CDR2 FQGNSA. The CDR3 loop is CAIQGVGGYTF. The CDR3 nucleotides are TGTGCGATACAGGGGGTTGGTGGCTACACCTTC. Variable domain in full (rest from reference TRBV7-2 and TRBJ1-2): GAGVSQSPSNKVTEKGKDVELRCDPISGHTALYWYRQSLGQGLEFLIYFQGNSAPDKSGLPSDRFSAERTGGSVSTLTIQRTQQEDSAVYLCAIQGVGGYTFGSGTRLTVV.

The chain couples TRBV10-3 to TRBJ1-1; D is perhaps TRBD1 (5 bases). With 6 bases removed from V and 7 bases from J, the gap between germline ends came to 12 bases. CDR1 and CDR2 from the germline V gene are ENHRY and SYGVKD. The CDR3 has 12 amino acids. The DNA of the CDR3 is TGTGCCATCAGCACCCGGACAAATGAAGCTTTCTTT. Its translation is CAISTRTNEAFF.

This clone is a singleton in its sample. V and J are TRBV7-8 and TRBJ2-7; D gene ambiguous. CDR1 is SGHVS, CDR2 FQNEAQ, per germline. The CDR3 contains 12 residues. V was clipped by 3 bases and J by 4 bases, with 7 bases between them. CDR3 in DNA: TGTGCCAGCAGCTTTACGGGTTACGAGCAGTACTTC. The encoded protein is CASSFTGYEQYF.

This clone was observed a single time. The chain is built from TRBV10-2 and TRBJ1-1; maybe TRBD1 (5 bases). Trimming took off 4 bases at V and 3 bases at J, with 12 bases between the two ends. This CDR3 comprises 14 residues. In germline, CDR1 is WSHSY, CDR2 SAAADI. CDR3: CASSVGDDYTEAFF. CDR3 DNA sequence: TGCGCCAGCAGTGTAGGGGATGATTACACTGAAGCTTTCTTT.

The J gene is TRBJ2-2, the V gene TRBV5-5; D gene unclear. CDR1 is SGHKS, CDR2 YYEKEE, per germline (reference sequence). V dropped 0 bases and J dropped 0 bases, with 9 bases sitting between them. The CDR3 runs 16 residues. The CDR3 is CASSLVLLTNTGELFF. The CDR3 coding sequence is TGTGCCAGCAGCTTGGTTCTACTCACGAACACCGGGGAGCTGTTTTTT.

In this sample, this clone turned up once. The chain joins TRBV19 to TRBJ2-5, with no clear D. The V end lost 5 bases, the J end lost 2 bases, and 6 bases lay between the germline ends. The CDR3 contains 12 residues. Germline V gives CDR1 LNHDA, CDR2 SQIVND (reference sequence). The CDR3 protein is CASSFGQETQYF. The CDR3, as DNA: TGTGCCAGTAGTTTCGGTCAAGAGACCCAGTACTTC.

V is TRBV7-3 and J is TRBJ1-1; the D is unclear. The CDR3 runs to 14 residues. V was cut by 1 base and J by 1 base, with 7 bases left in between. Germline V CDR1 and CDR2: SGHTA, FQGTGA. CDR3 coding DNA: TGTGCCAGCAGCTTAAGCCAACAGAACACTGAAGCTTTCTTT. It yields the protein CASSLSQQNTEAFF.

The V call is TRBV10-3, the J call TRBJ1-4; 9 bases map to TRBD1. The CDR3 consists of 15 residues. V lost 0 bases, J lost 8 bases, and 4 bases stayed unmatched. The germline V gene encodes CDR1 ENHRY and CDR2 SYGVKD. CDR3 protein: CAISESTGGGEKLFF. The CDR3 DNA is TGTGCCATCAGTGAGTCGACAGGGGGGGGAGAAAAACTGTTTTTT.

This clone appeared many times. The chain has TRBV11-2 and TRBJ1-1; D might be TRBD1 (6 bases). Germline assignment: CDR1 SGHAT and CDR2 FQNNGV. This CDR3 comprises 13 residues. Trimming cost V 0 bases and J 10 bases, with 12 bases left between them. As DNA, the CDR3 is TGTGCCAGCAGCTTAGATCGTACAGGGCGAGCTTTCTTT. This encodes CASSLDRTGRAFF.

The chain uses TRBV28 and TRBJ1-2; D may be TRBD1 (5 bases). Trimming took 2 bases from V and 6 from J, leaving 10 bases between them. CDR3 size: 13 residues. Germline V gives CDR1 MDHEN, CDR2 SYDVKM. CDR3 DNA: TGTGCCAGCAGTTTACAGGGAAGGGATGGCTACACCTTC. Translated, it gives CASSLQGRDGYTF.

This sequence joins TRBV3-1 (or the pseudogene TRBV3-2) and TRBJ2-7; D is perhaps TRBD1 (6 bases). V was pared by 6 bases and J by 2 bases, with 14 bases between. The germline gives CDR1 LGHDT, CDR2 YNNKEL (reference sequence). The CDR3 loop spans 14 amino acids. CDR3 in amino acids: CASSPTGNPYEQYF. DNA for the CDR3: TGTGCCAGCAGTCCTACAGGGAATCCCTACGAGCAGTACTTC.

The CDR3 region is CASSLGPGSYEQYF. The CDR3 DNA sequence: TGTGCCAGCAGCCTAGGGCCGGGATCCTACGAGCAGTACTTC. J is TRBJ2-7 and V is TRBV11-2, with D possibly matching TRBD2 (5 bases). Germline V gene lookup returns CDR1 SGHAT and CDR2 FQNNGV. There are 14 residues in the CDR3. Trimming took 5 bases from V and 1 from J, leaving 12 bases between them.

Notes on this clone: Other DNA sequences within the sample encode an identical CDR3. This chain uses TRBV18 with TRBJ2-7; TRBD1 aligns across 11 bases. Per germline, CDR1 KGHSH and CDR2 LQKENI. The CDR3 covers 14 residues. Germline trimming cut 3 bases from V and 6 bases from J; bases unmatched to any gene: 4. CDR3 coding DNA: TGTGCCAGCTCACCCGGGACAGGGGGAGCCGAGCAGTACTTC. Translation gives CASSPGTGGAEQYF.

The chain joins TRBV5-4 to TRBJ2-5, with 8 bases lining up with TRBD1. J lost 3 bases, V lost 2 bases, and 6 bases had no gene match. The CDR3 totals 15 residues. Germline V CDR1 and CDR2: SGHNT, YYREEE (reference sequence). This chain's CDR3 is CASSLRTGPKETQYF. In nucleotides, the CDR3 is TGTGCCAGCAGCTTAAGGACAGGGCCGAAAGAGACCCAGTACTTC.

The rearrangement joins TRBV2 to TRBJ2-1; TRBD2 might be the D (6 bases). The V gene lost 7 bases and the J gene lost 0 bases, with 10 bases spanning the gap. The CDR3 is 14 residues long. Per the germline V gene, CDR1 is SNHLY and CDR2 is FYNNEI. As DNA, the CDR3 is TGTGCCAGCACAAGTAGCGGCTCCTACAATGAGCAGTTCTTC. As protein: CASTSSGSYNEQFF.

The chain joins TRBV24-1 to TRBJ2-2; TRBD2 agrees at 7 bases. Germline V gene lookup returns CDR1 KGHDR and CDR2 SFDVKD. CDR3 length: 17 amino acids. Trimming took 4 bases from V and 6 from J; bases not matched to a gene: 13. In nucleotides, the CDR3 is TGTGCCACCAGTGAACAAGCGGGGAGGGGTTCGGCCGGGGAGCTGTTTTTT. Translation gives CATSEQAGRGSAGELFF.

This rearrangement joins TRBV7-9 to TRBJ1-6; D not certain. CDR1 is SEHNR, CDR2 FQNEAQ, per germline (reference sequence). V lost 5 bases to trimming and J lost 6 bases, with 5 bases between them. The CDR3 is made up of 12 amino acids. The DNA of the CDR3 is TGTGCCAGCAGCCTCGGTAATTCACCCCTCCACTTT. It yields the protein CASSLGNSPLHF.